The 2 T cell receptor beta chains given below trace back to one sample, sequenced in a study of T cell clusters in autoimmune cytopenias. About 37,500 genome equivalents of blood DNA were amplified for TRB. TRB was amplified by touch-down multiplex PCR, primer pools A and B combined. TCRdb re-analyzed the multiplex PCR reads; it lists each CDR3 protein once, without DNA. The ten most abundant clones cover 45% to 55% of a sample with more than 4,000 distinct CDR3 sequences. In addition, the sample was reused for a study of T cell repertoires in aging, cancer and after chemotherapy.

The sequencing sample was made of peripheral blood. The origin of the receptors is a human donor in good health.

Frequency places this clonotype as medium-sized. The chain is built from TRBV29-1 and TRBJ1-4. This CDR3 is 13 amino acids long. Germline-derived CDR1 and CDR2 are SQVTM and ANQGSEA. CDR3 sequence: CSGRHGRNEKLFF.

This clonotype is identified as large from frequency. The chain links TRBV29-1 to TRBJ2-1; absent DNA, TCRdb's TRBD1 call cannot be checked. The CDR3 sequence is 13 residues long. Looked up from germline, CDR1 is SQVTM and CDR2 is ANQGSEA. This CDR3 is CSVPAPVGNEQFF.